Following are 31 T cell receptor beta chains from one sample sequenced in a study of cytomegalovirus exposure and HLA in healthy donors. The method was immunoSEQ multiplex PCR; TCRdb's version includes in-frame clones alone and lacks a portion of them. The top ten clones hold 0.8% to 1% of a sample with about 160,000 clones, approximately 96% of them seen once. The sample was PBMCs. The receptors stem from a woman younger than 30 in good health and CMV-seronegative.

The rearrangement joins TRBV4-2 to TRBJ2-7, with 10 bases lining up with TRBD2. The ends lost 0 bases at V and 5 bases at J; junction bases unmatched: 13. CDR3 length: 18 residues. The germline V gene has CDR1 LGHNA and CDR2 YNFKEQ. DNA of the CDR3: TGTGCCAGCAGCCAAGATTCGGTAGCGGGGGGTACCGTGAACGAGCAGTACTTC. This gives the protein CASSQDSVAGGTVNEQYF.

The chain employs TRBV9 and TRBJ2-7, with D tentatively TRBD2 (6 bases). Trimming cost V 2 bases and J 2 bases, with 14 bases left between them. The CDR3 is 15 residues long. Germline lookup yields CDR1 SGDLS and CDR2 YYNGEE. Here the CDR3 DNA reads TGTGCCAGCAGCGTTTCCGGGACTGATCCCTACGAGCAGTACTTC. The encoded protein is CASSVSGTDPYEQYF.

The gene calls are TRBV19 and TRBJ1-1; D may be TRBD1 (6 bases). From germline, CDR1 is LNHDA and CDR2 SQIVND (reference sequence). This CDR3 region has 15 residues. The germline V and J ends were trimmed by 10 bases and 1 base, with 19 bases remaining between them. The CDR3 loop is CATIVASRGNTEAFF. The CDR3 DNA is TGTGCCACCATAGTGGCCAGCAGGGGGAACACTGAAGCTTTCTTT.

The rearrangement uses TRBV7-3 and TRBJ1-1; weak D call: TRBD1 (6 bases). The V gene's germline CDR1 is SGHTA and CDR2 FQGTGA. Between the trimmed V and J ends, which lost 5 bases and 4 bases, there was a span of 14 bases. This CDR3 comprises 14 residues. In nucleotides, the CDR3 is TGTGCCAGCAGCACCCAGGGGAGTTCCACTGAAGCTTTCTTT. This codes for CASSTQGSSTEAFF.

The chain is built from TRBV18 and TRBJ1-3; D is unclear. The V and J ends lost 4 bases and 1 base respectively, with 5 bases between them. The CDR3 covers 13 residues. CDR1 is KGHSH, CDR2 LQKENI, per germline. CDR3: CASSLPSGNTIYF. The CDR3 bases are TGTGCCAGCTCACTCCCGTCTGGAAACACCATATATTTT.

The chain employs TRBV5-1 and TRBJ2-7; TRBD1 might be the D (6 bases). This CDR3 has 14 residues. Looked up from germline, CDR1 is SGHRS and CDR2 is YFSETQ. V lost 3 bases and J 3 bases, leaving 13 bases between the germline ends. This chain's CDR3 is CASSSGVGIYEQYF. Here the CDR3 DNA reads TGCGCCAGCAGCTCAGGGGTTGGGATCTACGAGCAGTACTTC.

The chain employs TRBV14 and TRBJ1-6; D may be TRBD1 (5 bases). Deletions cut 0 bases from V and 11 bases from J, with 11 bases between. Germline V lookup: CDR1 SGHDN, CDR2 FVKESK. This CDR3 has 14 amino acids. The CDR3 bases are TGTGCCAGCAGCCAAGATATTGGGGGGACACCCCTCCACTTT. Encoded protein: CASSQDIGGTPLHF.

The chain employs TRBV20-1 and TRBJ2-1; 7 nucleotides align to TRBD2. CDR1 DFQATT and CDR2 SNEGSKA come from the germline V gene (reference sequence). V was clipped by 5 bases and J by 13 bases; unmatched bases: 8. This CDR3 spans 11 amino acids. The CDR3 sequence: CSAYRSGTQFF. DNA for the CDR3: TGCAGTGCTTACAGGAGCGGGACCCAGTTCTTC.

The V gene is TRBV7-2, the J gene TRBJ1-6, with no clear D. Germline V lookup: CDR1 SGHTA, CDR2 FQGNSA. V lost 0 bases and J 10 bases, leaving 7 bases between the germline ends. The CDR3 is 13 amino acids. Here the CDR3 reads CASSLAFMSPLHF. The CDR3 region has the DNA TGTGCCAGCAGCTTAGCGTTTATGTCACCCCTCCACTTT.

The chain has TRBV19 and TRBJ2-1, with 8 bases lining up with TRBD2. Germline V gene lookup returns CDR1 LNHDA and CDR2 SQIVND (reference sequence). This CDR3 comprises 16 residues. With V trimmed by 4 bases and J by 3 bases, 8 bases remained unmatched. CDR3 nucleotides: TGTGCCAGTAGTACTCGCGGGGGGTGGGGCTACAATGAGCAGTTCTTC. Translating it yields CASSTRGGWGYNEQFF.

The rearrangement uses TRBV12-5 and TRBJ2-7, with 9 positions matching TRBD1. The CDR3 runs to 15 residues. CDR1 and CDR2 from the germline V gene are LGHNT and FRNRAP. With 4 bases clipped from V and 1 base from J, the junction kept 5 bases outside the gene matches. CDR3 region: CASGSEGTGSYEQYF. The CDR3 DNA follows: TGTGCTAGTGGTTCGGAGGGGACAGGGTCCTACGAGCAGTACTTC.

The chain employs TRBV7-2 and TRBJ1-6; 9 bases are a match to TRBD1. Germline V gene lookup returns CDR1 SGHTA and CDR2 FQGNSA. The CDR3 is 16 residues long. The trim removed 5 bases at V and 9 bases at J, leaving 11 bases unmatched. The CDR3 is CASSLGVTGGGSPLHF. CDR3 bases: TGTGCCAGCAGCCTAGGGGTGACAGGGGGGGGTTCACCCCTCCACTTT. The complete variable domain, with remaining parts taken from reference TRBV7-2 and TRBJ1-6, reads GAGVSQSPSNKVTEKGKDVELRCDPISGHTALYWYRQSLGQGLEFLIYFQGNSAPDKSGLPSDRFSAERTGGSVSTLTIQRTQQEDSAVYLCASSLGVTGGGSPLHFGNGTRLTVT.

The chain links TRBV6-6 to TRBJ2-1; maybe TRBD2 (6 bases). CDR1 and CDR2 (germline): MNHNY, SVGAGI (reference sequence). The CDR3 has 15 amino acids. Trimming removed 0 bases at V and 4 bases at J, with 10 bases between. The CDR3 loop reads CASSYSGTFYNEQFF. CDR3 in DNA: TGTGCCAGCAGTTACTCCGGGACTTTTTACAATGAGCAGTTCTTC.

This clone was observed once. CDR3 DNA: TGCGCCAGCAGCTTGGAGGGCAGGGAAGCGTTCTTC. Translation gives CASSLEGREAFF. The chain is built from TRBV5-1 and TRBJ2-1, with a tentative D call TRBD1 (5 bases). In germline, CDR1 is SGHRS, CDR2 YFSETQ. Deletions cut 0 bases from V and 15 bases from J, with 13 bases between. The CDR3 is made up of 12 amino acids. Variable domain in full (rest from reference TRBV5-1 and TRBJ2-1): KAGVTQTPRYLIKTRGQQVTLSCSPISGHRSVSWYQQTPGQGLQFLFEYFSETQRNKGNFPGRFSGRQFSNSRSEMNVSTLELGDSALYLCASSLEGREAFFGPGTRLTVL.

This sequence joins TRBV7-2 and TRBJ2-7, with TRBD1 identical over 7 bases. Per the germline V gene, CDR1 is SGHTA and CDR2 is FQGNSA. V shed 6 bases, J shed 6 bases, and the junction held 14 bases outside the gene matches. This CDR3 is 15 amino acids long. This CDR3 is CASSTRGLASGEQYF. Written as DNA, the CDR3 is TGTGCCAGCAGTACGAGGGGGCTAGCTTCGGGCGAGCAGTACTTC.

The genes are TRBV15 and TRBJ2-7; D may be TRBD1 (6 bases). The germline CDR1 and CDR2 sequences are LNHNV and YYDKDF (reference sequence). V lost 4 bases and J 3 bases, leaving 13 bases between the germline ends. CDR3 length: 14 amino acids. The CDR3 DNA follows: TGTGCCACCAGCAATACAGGGCGGATCTACGAGCAGTACTTC. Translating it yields CATSNTGRIYEQYF.

The CDR3: CASSVEGSPGGGSDTQYF. CDR3 bases: TGTGCCAGCAGCGTAGAGGGGTCCCCTGGCGGGGGGTCAGATACGCAGTATTTT. The rearrangement uses TRBV9 and TRBJ2-3; 8 positions match TRBD2. V shed 0 bases, J shed 4 bases, and the junction held 13 bases outside the gene matches. The germline V gene has CDR1 SGDLS and CDR2 YYNGEE. The CDR3 length is 18 residues.

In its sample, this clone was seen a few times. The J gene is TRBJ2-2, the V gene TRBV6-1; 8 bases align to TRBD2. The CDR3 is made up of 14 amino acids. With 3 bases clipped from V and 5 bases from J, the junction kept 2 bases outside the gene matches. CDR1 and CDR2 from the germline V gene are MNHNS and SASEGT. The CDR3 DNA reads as TGTGCCAGCAGTGAGGGACTAGATACCGGGGAGCTGTTTTTT. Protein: CASSEGLDTGELFF.

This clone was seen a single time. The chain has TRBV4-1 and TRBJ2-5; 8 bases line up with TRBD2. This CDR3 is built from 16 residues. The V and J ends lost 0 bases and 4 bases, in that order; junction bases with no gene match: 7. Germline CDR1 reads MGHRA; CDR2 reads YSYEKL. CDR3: CASSQDRGGPGETQYF. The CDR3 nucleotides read TGCGCCAGCAGCCAAGATCGGGGGGGCCCTGGAGAGACCCAGTACTTC.

CDR3 residues: CAWSGSGGPGSEQFF. The DNA of the CDR3 is TGTGCCTGGAGTGGGTCGGGGGGCCCGGGGAGTGAGCAGTTCTTC. The gene calls are TRBV30 and TRBJ2-1; D is perhaps TRBD2 (7 bases). The CDR3 extends over 15 amino acids. V shed 1 base and J shed 9 bases, with 19 bases lying between them. Germline assignment: CDR1 GTSNPN and CDR2 SVGIG (reference sequence).

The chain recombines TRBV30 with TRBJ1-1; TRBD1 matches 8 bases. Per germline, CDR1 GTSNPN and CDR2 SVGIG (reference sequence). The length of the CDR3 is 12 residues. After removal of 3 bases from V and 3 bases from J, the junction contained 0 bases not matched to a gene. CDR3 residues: CAWRDRDTEAFF. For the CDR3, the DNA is TGTGCCTGGAGGGACAGGGACACTGAAGCTTTCTTT.

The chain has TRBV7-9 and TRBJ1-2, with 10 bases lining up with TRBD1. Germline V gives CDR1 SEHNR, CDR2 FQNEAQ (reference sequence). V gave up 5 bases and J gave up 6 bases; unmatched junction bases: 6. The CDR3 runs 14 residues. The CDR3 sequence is CASSPRQGADGYTF. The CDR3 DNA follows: TGTGCCAGCAGCCCTCGACAGGGGGCGGATGGCTACACCTTC.

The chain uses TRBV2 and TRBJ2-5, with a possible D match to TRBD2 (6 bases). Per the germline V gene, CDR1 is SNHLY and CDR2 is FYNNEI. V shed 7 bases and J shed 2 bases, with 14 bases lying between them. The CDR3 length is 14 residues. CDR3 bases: TGTGCCAGCACCCCCCAGACTAGACAAGAGACCCAGTACTTC. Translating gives CASTPQTRQETQYF.

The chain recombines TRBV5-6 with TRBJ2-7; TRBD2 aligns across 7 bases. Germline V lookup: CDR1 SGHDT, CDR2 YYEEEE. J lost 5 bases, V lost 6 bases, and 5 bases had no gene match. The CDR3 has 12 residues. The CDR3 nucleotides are TGTGCCAGCACCGCCGGGGGGAACGAGCAGTACTTC. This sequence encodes CASTAGGNEQYF.

The CDR3 protein is CASSPQSQGVFNYGYTF. CDR3 sequence (DNA): TGTGCCAGCTCACCACAGTCCCAGGGGGTGTTTAACTATGGCTACACCTTC. The genes are TRBV18 and TRBJ1-2; 7 bases are shared with TRBD1. Germline trimming cut 1 base from V and 1 base from J; bases unmatched to any gene: 9. This CDR3 has 17 residues. Germline lookup yields CDR1 KGHSH and CDR2 LQKENI. The variable domain in full, completed from reference TRBV18 and TRBJ1-2, reads NAGVMQNPRHLVRRRGQEARLRCSPMKGHSHVYWYRQLPEEGLKFMVYLQKENIIDESGMPKERFSAEFPKEGPSILRIQQVVRGDSAAYFCASSPQSQGVFNYGYTFGSGTRLTVV.

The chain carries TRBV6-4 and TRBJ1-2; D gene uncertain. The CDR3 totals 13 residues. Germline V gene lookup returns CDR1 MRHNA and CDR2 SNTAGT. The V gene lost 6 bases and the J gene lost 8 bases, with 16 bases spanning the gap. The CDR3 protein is CASRPNPLSGYTF. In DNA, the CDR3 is TGTGCCAGCAGACCTAACCCTTTGAGCGGCTACACCTTC.

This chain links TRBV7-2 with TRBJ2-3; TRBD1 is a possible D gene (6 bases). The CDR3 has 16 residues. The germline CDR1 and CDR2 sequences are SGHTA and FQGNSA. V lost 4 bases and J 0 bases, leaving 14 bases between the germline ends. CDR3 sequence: CASSSLEGVSTDTQYF. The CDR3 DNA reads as TGTGCCAGCAGCTCCCTTGAGGGGGTTAGCACAGATACGCAGTATTTT. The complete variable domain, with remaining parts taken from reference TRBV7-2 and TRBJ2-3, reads GAGVSQSPSNKVTEKGKDVELRCDPISGHTALYWYRQSLGQGLEFLIYFQGNSAPDKSGLPSDRFSAERTGGSVSTLTIQRTQQEDSAVYLCASSSLEGVSTDTQYFGPGTRLTVL.

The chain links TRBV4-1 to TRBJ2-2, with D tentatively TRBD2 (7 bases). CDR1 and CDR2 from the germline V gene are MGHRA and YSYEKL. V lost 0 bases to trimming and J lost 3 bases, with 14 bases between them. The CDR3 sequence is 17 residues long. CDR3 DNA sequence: TGCGCCAGCAGCCAAGATGGTGGGGGGGCCTACACCGGGGAGCTGTTTTTT. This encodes CASSQDGGGAYTGELFF.

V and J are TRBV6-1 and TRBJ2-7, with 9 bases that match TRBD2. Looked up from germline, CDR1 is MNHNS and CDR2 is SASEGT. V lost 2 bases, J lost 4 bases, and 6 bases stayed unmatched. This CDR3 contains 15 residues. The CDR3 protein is CASSEMWTSEYEQYF. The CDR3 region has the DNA TGTGCCAGCAGTGAAATGTGGACTAGCGAGTACGAGCAGTACTTC.

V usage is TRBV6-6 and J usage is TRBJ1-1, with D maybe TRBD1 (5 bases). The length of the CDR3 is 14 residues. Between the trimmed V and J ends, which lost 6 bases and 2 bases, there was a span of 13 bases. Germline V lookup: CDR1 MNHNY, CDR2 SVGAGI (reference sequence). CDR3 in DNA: TGTGCCAGCAGCAACGGACAAACCAACACTGAAGCTTTCTTT. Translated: CASSNGQTNTEAFF.

This CDR3 reads CASSPRFGGSNTEAFF. The CDR3 DNA reads TGCGCCAGCAGCCCTCGGTTCGGGGGATCGAACACTGAAGCTTTCTTT. The chain uses TRBV5-1 and TRBJ1-1, with D possibly being TRBD1 (5 bases). V was trimmed by 4 bases and J by 1 base, leaving 17 bases between them. The CDR3 runs to 16 residues. The germline CDR1 and CDR2 sequences are SGHRS and YFSETQ.